The TCR beta chain described here comes from a study of blood T cell repertoires in COVID-19. Study information: Donors in the United States, Italy and Spain gave samples during acute or convalescent COVID-19. T cells, B-cell-depleted T cells, or PBMCs supplied cDNA or gDNA.

Original processing methods: Quantification of nucleated cells was approximated via reference gene primer amplification. The table came from immunoSEQ multiplex PCR; TCRdb's copy has only in-frame clones and leaves some out. The V and J calls and clone size come from that table; D and trimming were worked out from the DNA. This sample has 150,000 or so clones; about 90% occur once, and the top ten carry around 0.55%. Germline trimming cut 2 bases from V and 7 bases from J; bases unmatched to any gene: 3. The CDR3 is 13 residues long. CDR1 SGHTS and CDR2 YDEGEE come from the germline V gene. The genes are TRBV5-8 and TRBJ2-1, with TRBD1 identical over 7 bases. The sample comprised peripheral blood. This TCR was sampled from a man between 50 and 59 years old with acute or convalescent COVID-19. CDR3 amino acids: CASSLQGKNEQFF. CDR3 bases: TGTGCCAGCAGCTTACAGGGGAAGAATGAGCAGTTCTTC.